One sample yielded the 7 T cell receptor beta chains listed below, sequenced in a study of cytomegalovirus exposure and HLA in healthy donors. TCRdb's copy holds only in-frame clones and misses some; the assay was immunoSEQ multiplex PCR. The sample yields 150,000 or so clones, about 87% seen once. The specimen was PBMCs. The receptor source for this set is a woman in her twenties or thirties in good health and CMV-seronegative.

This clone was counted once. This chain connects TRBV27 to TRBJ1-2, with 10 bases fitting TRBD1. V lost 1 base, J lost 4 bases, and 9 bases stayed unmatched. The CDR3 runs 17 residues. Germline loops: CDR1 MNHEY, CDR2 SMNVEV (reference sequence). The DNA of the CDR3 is TGTGCCAGCAGTTTATTGGGACAGGGGCCGGCTCGCTATGGCTACACCTTC. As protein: CASSLLGQGPARYGYTF.

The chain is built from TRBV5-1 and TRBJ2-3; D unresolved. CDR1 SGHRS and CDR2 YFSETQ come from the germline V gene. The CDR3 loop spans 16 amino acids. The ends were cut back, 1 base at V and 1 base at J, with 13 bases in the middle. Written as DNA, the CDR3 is TGCGCCAGCAGCTTGTTTCCCGATCGCGGCACAGATACGCAGTATTTT. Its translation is CASSLFPDRGTDTQYF.

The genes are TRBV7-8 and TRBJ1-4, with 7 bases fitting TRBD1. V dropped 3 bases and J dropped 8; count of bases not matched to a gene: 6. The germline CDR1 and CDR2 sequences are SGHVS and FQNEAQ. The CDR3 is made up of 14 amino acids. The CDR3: CASSFETGFEKLFF. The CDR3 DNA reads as TGTGCCAGCAGCTTCGAGACAGGGTTCGAAAAACTGTTTTTT.

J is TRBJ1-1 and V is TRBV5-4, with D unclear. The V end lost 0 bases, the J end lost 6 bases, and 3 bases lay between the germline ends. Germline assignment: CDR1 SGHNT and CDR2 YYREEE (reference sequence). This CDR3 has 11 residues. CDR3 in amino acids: CASSLGPEAFF. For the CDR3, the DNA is TGTGCCAGCAGCTTGGGGCCTGAAGCTTTCTTT.

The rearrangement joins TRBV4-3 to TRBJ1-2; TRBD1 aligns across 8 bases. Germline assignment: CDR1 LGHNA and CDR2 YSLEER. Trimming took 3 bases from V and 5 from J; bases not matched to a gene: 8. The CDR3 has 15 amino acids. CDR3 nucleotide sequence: TGCGCCAGCAGCCACTTACCGGACAGGGTTTATGGCTACACCTTC. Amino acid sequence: CASSHLPDRVYGYTF.

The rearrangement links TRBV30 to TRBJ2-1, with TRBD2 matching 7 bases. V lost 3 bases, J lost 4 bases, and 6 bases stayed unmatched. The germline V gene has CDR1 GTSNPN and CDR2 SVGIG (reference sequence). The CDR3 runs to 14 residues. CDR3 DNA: TGTGCCTGGAGGCGGCGGGAGCGGTACAATGAGCAGTTCTTC. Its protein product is CAWRRRERYNEQFF. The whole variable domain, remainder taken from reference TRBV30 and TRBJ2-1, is SQTIHQWPATLVQPVGSPLSLECTVEGTSNPNLYWYRQAAGRGLQLLFYSVGIGQISSEVPQNLSASRPQDRQFILSSKKLLLSDSGFYLCAWRRRERYNEQFFGPGTRLTVL.

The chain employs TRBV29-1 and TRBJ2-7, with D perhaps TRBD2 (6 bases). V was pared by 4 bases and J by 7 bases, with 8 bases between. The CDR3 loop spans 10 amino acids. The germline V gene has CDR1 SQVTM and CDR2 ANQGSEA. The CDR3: CSVGAGEQYF. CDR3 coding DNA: TGCAGCGTTGGGGCGGGGGAGCAGTACTTC.